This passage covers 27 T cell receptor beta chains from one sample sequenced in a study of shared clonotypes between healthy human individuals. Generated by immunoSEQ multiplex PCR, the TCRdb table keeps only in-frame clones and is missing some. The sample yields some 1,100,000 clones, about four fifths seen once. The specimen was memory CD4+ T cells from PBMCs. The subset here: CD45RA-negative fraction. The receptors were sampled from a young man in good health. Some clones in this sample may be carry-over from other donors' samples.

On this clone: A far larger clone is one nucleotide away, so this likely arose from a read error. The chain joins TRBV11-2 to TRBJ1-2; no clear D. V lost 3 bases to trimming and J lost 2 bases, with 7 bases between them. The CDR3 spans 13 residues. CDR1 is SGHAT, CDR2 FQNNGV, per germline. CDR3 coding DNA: TGTGCCAGCAGCTTGGCAGAGAACTATGGCTACACCTTC. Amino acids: CASSLAENYGYTF.

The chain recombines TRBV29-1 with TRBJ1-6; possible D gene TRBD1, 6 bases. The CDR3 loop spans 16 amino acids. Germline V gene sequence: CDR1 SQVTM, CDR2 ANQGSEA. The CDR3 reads CRGQKGVSSYNSPLHF. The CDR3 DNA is TGCAGGGGTCAAAAGGGGGTGAGCTCCTATAATTCACCCCTCCACTTT.

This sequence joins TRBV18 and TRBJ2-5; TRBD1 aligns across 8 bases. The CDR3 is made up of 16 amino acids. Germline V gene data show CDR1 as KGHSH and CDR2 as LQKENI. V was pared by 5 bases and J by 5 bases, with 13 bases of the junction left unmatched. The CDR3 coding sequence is TGTGCCAGCTCAAGAAATGGACAGGGACTGGGGGAGACCCAGTACTTC. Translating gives CASSRNGQGLGETQYF.

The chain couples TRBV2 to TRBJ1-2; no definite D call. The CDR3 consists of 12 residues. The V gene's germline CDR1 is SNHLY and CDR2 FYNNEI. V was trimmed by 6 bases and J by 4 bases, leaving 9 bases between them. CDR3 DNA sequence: TGTGCCAGCAGAATCAGCTCCTATGGCTACACCTTC. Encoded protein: CASRISSYGYTF. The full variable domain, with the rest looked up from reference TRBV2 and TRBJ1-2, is EPEVTQTPSHQVTQMGQEVILRCVPISNHLYFYWYRQILGQKVEFLVSFYNNEISEKSEIFDDQFSVERPDGSNFTLKIRSTKLEDSAMYFCASRISSYGYTFGSGTRLTVV.

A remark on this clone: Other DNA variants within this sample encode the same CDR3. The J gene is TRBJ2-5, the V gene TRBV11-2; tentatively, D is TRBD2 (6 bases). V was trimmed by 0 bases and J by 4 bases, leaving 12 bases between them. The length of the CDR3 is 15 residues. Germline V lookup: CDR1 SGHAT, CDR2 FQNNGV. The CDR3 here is CASSLEGRRGETQYF. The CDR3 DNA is TGTGCCAGCAGCTTAGAGGGCCGGCGGGGAGAGACCCAGTACTTC.

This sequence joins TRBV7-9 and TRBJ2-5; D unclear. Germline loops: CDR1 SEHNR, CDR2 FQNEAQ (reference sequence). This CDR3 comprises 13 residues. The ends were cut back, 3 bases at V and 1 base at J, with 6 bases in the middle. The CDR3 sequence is CASSFPAQETQYF. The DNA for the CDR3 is TGTGCCAGCAGCTTTCCAGCCCAAGAGACCCAGTACTTC.

CDR3 nucleotide sequence: TGTGCCAGCAGCAAAGAGGGCAGGGACTATGGCTACACCTTC. This encodes CASSKEGRDYGYTF. The V call is TRBV21-1, the J call TRBJ1-2; whether TRBD1, the table's D call, matches the DNA was not checked. TRBV21-1 is classified as a pseudogene. The CDR3 covers 14 residues.

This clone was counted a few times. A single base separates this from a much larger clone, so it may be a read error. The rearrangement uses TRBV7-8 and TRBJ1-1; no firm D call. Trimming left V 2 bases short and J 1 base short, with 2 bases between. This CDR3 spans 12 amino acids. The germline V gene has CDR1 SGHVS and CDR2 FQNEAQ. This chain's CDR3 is CASSLTNTEAFF. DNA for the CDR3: TGTGCCAGCAGCTTAACGAACACTGAAGCTTTCTTT.

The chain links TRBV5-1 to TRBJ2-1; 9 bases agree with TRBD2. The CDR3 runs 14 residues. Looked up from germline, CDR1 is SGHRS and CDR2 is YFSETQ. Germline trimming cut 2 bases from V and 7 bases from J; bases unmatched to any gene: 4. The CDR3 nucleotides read TGCGCCAGCAGCTTTAGCGGGAGCGAGAATGAGCAGTTCTTC. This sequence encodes CASSFSGSENEQFF.

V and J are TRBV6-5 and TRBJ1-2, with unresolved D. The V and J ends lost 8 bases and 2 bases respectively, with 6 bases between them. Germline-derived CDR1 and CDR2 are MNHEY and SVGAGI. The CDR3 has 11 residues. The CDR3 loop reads CASGSNYGYTF. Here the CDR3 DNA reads TGTGCCAGCGGATCGAACTATGGCTACACCTTC.

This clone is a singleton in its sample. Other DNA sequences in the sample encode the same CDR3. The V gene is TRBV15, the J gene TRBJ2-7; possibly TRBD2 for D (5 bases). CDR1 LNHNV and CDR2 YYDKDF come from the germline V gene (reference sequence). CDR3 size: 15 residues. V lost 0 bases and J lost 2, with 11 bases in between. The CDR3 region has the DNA TGTGCCACCAGCAGAGACAGGACTCGAACCTACGAGCAGTACTTC. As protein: CATSRDRTRTYEQYF.

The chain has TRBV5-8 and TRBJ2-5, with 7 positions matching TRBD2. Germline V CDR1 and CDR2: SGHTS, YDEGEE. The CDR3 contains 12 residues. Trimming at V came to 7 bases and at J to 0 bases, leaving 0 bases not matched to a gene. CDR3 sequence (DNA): TGTGCCAGCGGACTAGACCAAGAGACCCAGTACTTC. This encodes CASGLDQETQYF.

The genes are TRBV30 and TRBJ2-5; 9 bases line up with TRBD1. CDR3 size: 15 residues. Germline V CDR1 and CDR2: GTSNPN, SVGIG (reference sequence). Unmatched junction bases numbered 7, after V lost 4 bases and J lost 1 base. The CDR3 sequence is CAWITGTGIQETQYF. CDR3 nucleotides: TGTGCCTGGATAACCGGGACAGGGATCCAAGAGACCCAGTACTTC.

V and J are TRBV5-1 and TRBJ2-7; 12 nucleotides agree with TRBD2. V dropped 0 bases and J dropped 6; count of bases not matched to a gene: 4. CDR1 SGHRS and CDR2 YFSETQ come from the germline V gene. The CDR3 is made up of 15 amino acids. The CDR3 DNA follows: TGCGCCAGCAGCTTGGCCCTAGCGGGAGGGGGCGAGCAGTACTTC. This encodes CASSLALAGGGEQYF.

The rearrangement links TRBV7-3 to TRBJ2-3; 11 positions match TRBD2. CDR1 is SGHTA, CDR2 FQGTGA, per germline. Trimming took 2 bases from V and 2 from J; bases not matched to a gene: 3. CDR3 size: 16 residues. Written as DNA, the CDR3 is TGTGCCAGCAGCTTAGGGACTAGCGGAATCACAGATACGCAGTATTTT. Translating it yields CASSLGTSGITDTQYF.

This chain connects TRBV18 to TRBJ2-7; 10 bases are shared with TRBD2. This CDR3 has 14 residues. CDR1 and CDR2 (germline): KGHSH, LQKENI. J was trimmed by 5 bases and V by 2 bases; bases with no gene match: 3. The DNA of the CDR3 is TGTGCCAGCTCACCATTGCTAGCGGGAGACGAGCAGTACTTC. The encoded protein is CASSPLLAGDEQYF.

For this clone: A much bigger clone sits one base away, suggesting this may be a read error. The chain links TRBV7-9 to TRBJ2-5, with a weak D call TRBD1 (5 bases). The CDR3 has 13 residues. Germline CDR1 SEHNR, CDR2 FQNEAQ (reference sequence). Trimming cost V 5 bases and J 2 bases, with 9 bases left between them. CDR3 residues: CASSLKGQETQYF. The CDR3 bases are TGTGCCAGCAGCCTCAAGGGGCAAGAGACCCAGTACTTC.

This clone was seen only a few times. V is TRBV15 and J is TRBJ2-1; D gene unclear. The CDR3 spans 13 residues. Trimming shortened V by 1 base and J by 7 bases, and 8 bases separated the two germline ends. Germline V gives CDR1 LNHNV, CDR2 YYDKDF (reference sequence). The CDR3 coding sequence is TGTGCCACCAGCAGAGGGCAACAAAATGAGCAGTTCTTC. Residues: CATSRGQQNEQFF.

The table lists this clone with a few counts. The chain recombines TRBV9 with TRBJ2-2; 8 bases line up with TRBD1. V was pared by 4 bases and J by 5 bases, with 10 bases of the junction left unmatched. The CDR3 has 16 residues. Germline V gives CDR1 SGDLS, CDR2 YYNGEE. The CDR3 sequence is CASSLGTGVRTGELFF. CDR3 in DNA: TGTGCCAGCAGCCTTGGGACAGGTGTGAGGACCGGGGAGCTGTTTTTT.

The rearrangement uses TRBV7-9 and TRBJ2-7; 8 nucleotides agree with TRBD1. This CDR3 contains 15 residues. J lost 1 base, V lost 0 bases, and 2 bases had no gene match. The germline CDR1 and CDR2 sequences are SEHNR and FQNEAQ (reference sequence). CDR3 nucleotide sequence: TGTGCCAGCAGCTTAGCCAGGGGGCATTCCTACGAGCAGTACTTC. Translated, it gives CASSLARGHSYEQYF.

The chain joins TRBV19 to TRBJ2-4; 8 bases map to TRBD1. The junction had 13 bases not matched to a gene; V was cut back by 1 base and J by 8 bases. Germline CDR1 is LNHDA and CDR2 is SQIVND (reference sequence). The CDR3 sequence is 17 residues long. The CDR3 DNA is TGTGCCAGTAGTATAGGTGACAGGGGTAGGGCGTTTGACATTCAGTACTTC. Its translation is CASSIGDRGRAFDIQYF.

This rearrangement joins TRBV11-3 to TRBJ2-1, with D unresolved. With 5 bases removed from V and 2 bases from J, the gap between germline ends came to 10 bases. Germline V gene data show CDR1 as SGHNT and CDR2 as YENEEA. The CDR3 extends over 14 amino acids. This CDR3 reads CASSPGPAYNEQFF. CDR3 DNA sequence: TGTGCCAGCAGCCCTGGGCCCGCCTACAATGAGCAGTTCTTC.

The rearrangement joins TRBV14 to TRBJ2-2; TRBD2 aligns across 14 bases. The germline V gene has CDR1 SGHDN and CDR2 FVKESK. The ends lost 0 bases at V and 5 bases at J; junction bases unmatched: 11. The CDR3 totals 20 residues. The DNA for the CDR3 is TGTGCCAGCAGCCAAGATATGGGGCGACTAGCGGGAGGGAGAACCGGGGAGCTGTTTTTT. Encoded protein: CASSQDMGRLAGGRTGELFF.

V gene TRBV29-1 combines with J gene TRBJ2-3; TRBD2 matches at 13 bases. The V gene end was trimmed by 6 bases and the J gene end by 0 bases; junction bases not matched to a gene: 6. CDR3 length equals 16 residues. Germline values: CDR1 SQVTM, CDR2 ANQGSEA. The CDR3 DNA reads TGCAGCGTCGCCCCGGGACTAGCGGGAAGCACAGATACGCAGTATTTT. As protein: CSVAPGLAGSTDTQYF.

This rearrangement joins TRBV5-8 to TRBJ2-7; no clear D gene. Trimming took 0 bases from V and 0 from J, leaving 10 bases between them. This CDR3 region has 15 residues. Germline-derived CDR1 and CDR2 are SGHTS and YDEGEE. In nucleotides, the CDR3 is TGTGCCAGCAGCTTGGCGCGTCTTAGCTCCTACGAGCAGTACTTC. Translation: CASSLARLSSYEQYF.

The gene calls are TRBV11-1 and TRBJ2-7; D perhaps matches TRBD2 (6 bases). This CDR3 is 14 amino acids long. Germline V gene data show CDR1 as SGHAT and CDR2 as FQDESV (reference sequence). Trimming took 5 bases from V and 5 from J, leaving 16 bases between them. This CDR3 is CASSRGARANEQYF. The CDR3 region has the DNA TGTGCCAGCAGCCGCGGGGCCAGGGCCAACGAGCAGTACTTC.

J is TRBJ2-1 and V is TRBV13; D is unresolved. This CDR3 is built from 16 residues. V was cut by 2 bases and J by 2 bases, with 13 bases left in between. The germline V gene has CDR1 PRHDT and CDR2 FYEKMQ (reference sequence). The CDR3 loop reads CASSLWRGGTYNEQFF. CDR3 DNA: TGTGCCAGCAGCTTATGGCGCGGTGGGACCTACAATGAGCAGTTCTTC.